These 26 T cell receptor beta chains came from one sample sequenced in a study of blood T cell repertoires in COVID-19. This table comes from immunoSEQ multiplex PCR, and its TCRdb copy is limited to in-frame clones, with some not included. Of roughly 260,000 clones in the sample, 82% were seen once. The sequencing input was peripheral blood. These receptors were collected from a woman in her sixties or seventies with acute or convalescent COVID-19.

This rearrangement joins TRBV5-6 to TRBJ1-2, with TRBD1 matching over 8 bases. This CDR3 spans 15 amino acids. Germline V CDR1 and CDR2: SGHDT, YYEEEE. V gave up 4 bases and J gave up 5 bases; unmatched junction bases: 10. CDR3 DNA: TGTGCCAGCAGCGCGGGGACAGGAAAAGAATATGGCTACACCTTC. Its translation: CASSAGTGKEYGYTF.

The chain couples TRBV7-8 to TRBJ1-3, with D unresolved. Germline V lookup: CDR1 SGHVS, CDR2 FQNEAQ. The CDR3 is 14 residues long. Trimming shortened V by 0 bases and J by 0 bases, and 3 bases separated the two germline ends. CDR3 nucleotides: TGTGCCAGCAGCTTAGCACACTCTGGAAACACCATATATTTT. Encoded protein: CASSLAHSGNTIYF.

V gene TRBV6-5 combines with J gene TRBJ1-1, with 9 bases that match TRBD1. The CDR3 runs to 14 residues. Losses at the gene ends were 6 bases for V and 3 bases for J; bases not matched to a gene: 5. Per germline, CDR1 MNHEY and CDR2 SVGAGI. The CDR3 here is CASSRGQGYTEAFF. Here the CDR3 DNA reads TGTGCCAGCAGCCGAGGACAGGGGTACACTGAAGCTTTCTTT.

The rearrangement joins TRBV7-7 to TRBJ2-5, with a possible D match to TRBD1 (5 bases). Germline V gene sequence: CDR1 SSHAT, CDR2 FNYEAQ (reference sequence). The CDR3 covers 14 residues. The V gene lost 1 base and the J gene lost 5 bases, with 11 bases spanning the gap. CDR3 amino acids: CASSLVRRDETQYF. The CDR3, as DNA: TGTGCCAGCAGCTTAGTCCGCAGGGATGAGACCCAGTACTTC.

As DNA, the CDR3 is TGTGCCAGCACCCTATGGCAGGTGTCCCAAGAGACCCAGTACTTC. Translated: CASTLWQVSQETQYF. This chain joins TRBV7-9 and TRBJ2-5; D is undetermined. This CDR3 is 15 amino acids long. Germline lookup yields CDR1 SEHNR and CDR2 FQNEAQ (reference sequence). The V and J ends lost 7 bases and 1 base respectively, with 16 bases between them. The full variable domain, completed using reference TRBV7-9 and TRBJ2-5, is DTGVSQNPRHKITKRGQNVTFRCDPISEHNRLYWYRQTLGQGPEFLTYFQNEAQLEKSRLLSDRFSAERPKGSFSTLEIQRTEQGDSAMYLCASTLWQVSQETQYFGPGTRLLVL.

This chain links TRBV7-2 with TRBJ2-5; TRBD1 matches at 9 bases. Looked up from germline, CDR1 is SGHTA and CDR2 is FQGNSA. The CDR3 runs 13 residues. V shed 5 bases, J shed 6 bases, and the junction held 4 bases outside the gene matches. CDR3 amino acids: CASSGGQGKTQYF. Written as DNA, the CDR3 is TGTGCCAGCAGCGGTGGACAGGGGAAGACCCAGTACTTC.

The V and J genes are TRBV7-2 and TRBJ1-2; D is unresolved. The CDR3 covers 12 residues. Per the germline V gene, CDR1 is SGHTA and CDR2 is FQGNSA. The germline V and J ends were trimmed by 3 bases and 4 bases, with 6 bases remaining between them. The chain's CDR3 is CASSFSSYGYTF. CDR3 coding DNA: TGTGCCAGCAGCTTCTCTTCCTATGGCTACACCTTC.

V usage is TRBV6-4 and J usage is TRBJ1-1; 7 bases map to TRBD1. J lost 2 bases, V lost 6 bases, and 9 bases had no gene match. From germline, CDR1 is MRHNA and CDR2 SNTAGT. The CDR3 runs 15 residues. CDR3 coding DNA: TGTGCCAGCAGACCCCAGGGGGTACTCAACACTGAAGCTTTCTTT. It specifies CASRPQGVLNTEAFF.

The chain has TRBV24-1 and TRBJ2-1; 10 bases are a match to TRBD1. This CDR3 contains 16 residues. J lost 7 bases, V lost 5 bases, and 10 bases had no gene match. Germline CDR1 reads KGHDR; CDR2 reads SFDVKD. CDR3 nucleotide sequence: TGTGCCACCAGTGGGTTGACAGGGGGCGATTATAATGAGCAGTTCTTC. This gives the protein CATSGLTGGDYNEQFF.

The chain recombines TRBV5-1 with TRBJ2-5; TRBD1 aligns across 10 bases. This CDR3 is 16 amino acids long. Unmatched junction bases numbered 7, after V lost 0 bases and J lost 5 bases. The germline V gene encodes CDR1 SGHRS and CDR2 YFSETQ. The CDR3 region is CASSLETGGAYETQYF. CDR3 DNA: TGCGCCAGCAGCTTGGAGACAGGGGGCGCTTATGAGACCCAGTACTTC.

This sequence joins TRBV27 and TRBJ2-7; tentatively, D is TRBD1 (7 bases). This CDR3 comprises 15 residues. V lost 0 bases to trimming and J lost 2 bases, with 11 bases between them. From germline, CDR1 is MNHEY and CDR2 SMNVEV (reference sequence). The chain's CDR3 is CASSLSSRGAYEQYF. CDR3 DNA sequence: TGTGCCAGCAGTTTATCCTCCAGGGGGGCCTACGAGCAGTACTTC.

The chain recombines TRBV6-1 with TRBJ1-5; 9 bases agree with TRBD1. Germline V gene sequence: CDR1 MNHNS, CDR2 SASEGT. CDR3 size: 16 residues. Trimming cost V 4 bases and J 1 base; bases outside gene matches: 5. The CDR3 nucleotides are TGTGCCAGCAGTGTAACAGGGGGCGGGAGCAATCAGCCCCAGCATTTT. It is translated as CASSVTGGGSNQPQHF.

The chain couples TRBV29-1 to TRBJ1-2; no definite D call. V lost 1 base and J lost 1, with 7 bases in between. Germline V CDR1 and CDR2: SQVTM, ANQGSEA. This CDR3 is built from 13 residues. The CDR3 DNA follows: TGCAGCGTTGAAGCCCCGGGTAACTATGGCTACACCTTC. Translation gives CSVEAPGNYGYTF.

This clone was counted between two and nine times. The chain uses TRBV25-1 and TRBJ1-3, with D perhaps matching TRBD1 (6 bases). V dropped 4 bases and J dropped 5 bases, with 18 bases sitting between them. This CDR3 contains 16 residues. Looked up from germline, CDR1 is MGHDK and CDR2 is SYGVNS. The DNA for the CDR3 is TGTGCCAGCAGTGGGCTTGGGGACACCGTGAGAAACACCATATATTTT. Residues: CASSGLGDTVRNTIYF.

This clone has more than one count but fewer than ten. The rearrangement uses TRBV12-3 or TRBV12-4 and TRBJ1-1; 8 bases are shared with TRBD1. After removal of 4 bases from V and 11 bases from J, the junction contained 3 bases not matched to a gene. This CDR3 has 11 residues. The CDR3 sequence is CASSSDRVAFF. CDR3 coding DNA: TGTGCCAGCAGTTCGGACAGGGTTGCTTTCTTT.

This chain's CDR3 is CASRESGETQYF. In DNA, the CDR3 is TGTGCCAGCAGGGAGAGCGGGGAGACCCAGTACTTC. The chain recombines TRBV5-6 with TRBJ2-5; D is possibly TRBD2 (6 bases). Germline loops: CDR1 SGHDT, CDR2 YYEEEE. V dropped 5 bases and J dropped 5 bases, with 10 bases sitting between them. The CDR3 is 12 residues long.

The chain combines TRBV2 with TRBJ2-2; TRBD2 agrees at 9 bases. The V and J ends lost 7 bases and 16 bases, in that order; junction bases with no gene match: 19. The CDR3 extends over 15 amino acids. Germline CDR1 reads SNHLY; CDR2 reads FYNNEI. The CDR3 region has the DNA TGTGCCAGCAAAGGGACAAGCGGGGGGACAGCATTCGAGTTTTTT. This gives the protein CASKGTSGGTAFEFF.

The J gene is TRBJ1-6, the V gene TRBV5-4; TRBD1 might be the D (5 bases). The CDR3 contains 15 residues. Trimming left V 0 bases short and J 6 bases short, with 10 bases between. Per germline, CDR1 SGHNT and CDR2 YYREEE (reference sequence). The CDR3 reads CASSLDRKVNSPLHF. The CDR3 DNA sequence: TGTGCCAGCAGCTTGGACAGGAAGGTTAATTCACCCCTCCACTTT.

V usage is TRBV21-1 and J usage is TRBJ2-7; the table's D call TRBD1 went unverified against the DNA. TRBV21-1 is flagged as a pseudogene. CDR3 length equals 15 residues. CDR3 region: CASSLKPGQPYEQYF. CDR3 bases: TGTGCCAGCAGCCTAAAACCGGGACAGCCTTACGAGCAGTACTTC.

This sequence joins TRBV7-9 and TRBJ1-2; 7 nucleotides line up with TRBD1. CDR3 length equals 14 residues. The trim removed 1 base at V and 3 bases at J, leaving 2 bases unmatched. Germline V gene data show CDR1 as SEHNR and CDR2 as FQNEAQ (reference sequence). In DNA, the CDR3 is TGTGCCAGCAGCTTAGAGGGGGCTCACTATGGCTACACCTTC. This sequence encodes CASSLEGAHYGYTF.

V gene TRBV7-6 combines with J gene TRBJ2-7; no reliable D call. V lost 0 bases and J 8 bases, leaving 11 bases between the germline ends. This CDR3 has 13 residues. CDR1 and CDR2 (germline): SGHVS, FNYEAQ. For the CDR3, the DNA is TGTGCCAGCAGCTTAGCAACCTCGGAGAAGCAGTACTTC. It is translated as CASSLATSEKQYF.

The rearrangement joins TRBV7-2 to TRBJ1-4; TRBD1 agrees at 7 bases. After removal of 0 bases from V and 7 bases from J, the junction contained 11 bases not matched to a gene. CDR3 length: 17 residues. In germline, CDR1 is SGHTA, CDR2 FQGNSA. Here the CDR3 reads CASSLAAGQSKGEKLFF. The CDR3 DNA follows: TGTGCCAGCAGCTTAGCCGCGGGACAGTCAAAAGGTGAAAAACTGTTTTTT.

V and J are TRBV27 and TRBJ1-6, with 8 bases lining up with TRBD1. Germline V gene data show CDR1 as MNHEY and CDR2 as SMNVEV (reference sequence). Trimming removed 6 bases from V and 7 bases from J; junction bases left unmatched: 8. The CDR3 contains 15 residues. CDR3 sequence reads: CASRPWGQDNSPLHF. In DNA form, the CDR3 reads TGTGCCAGCAGGCCCTGGGGACAGGACAATTCACCCCTCCACTTT.

This clone showed up just a few times. The chain joins TRBV9 to TRBJ1-4; TRBD1 is a possible D gene (5 bases). The CDR3 has 16 residues. The ends were cut back, 0 bases at V and 1 base at J, with 10 bases in the middle. Germline V gene data show CDR1 as SGDLS and CDR2 as YYNGEE. In DNA, the CDR3 is TGTGCCAGCAGCGTAGGAGTCCAGGGAACTAATGAAAAACTGTTTTTT. Its translation is CASSVGVQGTNEKLFF.

This chain connects TRBV27 to TRBJ1-2; TRBD1 might be the D (5 bases). The V end was cut by 0 bases, the J end by 2 bases, with 10 bases between. The CDR3 has 15 residues. From germline, CDR1 is MNHEY and CDR2 SMNVEV (reference sequence). CDR3: CASSLSRQPNYGYTF. As DNA, the CDR3 is TGTGCCAGCAGTTTATCTCGACAGCCCAACTATGGCTACACCTTC.

This clone has just a few counts. This chain uses TRBV6-5 with TRBJ2-7; TRBD1 agrees at 9 bases. CDR1 is MNHEY and CDR2 is SVGAGI in the germline V gene. This CDR3 spans 15 amino acids. The J segment lost 4 bases and the V segment lost 2 bases, leaving 6 bases of the junction unmatched. CDR3 nucleotides: TGTGCCAGCAGTTACGGGACAGGGAGTCGGTACGAGCAGTACTTC. It specifies CASSYGTGSRYEQYF.